This T cell receptor (beta chain) was obtained from a study of blood T cell repertoires in COVID-19. The assay was immunoSEQ multiplex PCR, and TCRdb's table has in-frame clones only and misses some. In the table there are under 250,000 clones, 75% to 90% of which are singletons. With 1 base clipped from V and 8 bases from J, the junction kept 4 bases outside the gene matches. Germline V lookup: CDR1 SGHRS, CDR2 YFSETQ. The CDR3 extends over 15 amino acids. The source material was peripheral blood. The genes are TRBV5-1 and TRBJ1-6; 9 positions match TRBD1. The receptor's source is a woman in her sixties or seventies with active or convalescent COVID-19. CDR3 DNA: TGCGCCAGCAGCTTGCCGAGACAGGGGGATTCACCCCTCCACTTT. Its protein product is CASSLPRQGDSPLHF.